The 22 T cell receptor beta chains given below trace back to one sample, sequenced in a study of preoperative IRX-2 immunotherapy in early breast cancer. Treatment reported: preoperative locoregional IRX-2 cytokine immunotherapy. TCRdb's table, derived via immunoSEQ multiplex PCR, lists solely in-frame clones and lacks some. This table holds 35,000 to 50,000 clones, less than 95% found once. The sequencing here drew on tumor tissue, taken after IRX-2 immunotherapy. These receptors were taken from a human donor with breast cancer.

The genes are TRBV28 and TRBJ2-7; D is uncertain. This CDR3 region has 11 residues. The V end lost 8 bases, the J end lost 3 bases, and 8 bases lay between the germline ends. Germline lookup yields CDR1 MDHEN and CDR2 SYDVKM. This CDR3 is CASVGLYEQYF. DNA for the CDR3: TGTGCCAGCGTAGGTCTCTACGAGCAGTACTTC.

V usage is TRBV7-2 and J usage is TRBJ2-5, with 13 bases lining up with TRBD2. This CDR3 spans 17 amino acids. V trimming: 5 bases; J trimming: 4 bases; junction bases outside the gene matches: 10. Per germline, CDR1 SGHTA and CDR2 FQGNSA. The CDR3 DNA reads TGTGCCAGCAGCAATGGACTAGCGGGGGTTAGGGCAGAGACCCAGTACTTC. This translates into CASSNGLAGVRAETQYF.

This clone came up a few times. The CDR3 nucleotides are TGCGCCAGCAGCCCAGCGGTCTACAATGAGCAGTTCTTC. Its translation is CASSPAVYNEQFF. The rearrangement joins TRBV4-1 to TRBJ2-1; TRBD2 is a possible D gene (5 bases). V lost 4 bases to trimming and J lost 3 bases, with 7 bases between them. Germline V CDR1 and CDR2: MGHRA, YSYEKL. The CDR3 sequence is 13 residues long.

This clone has just a few counts. J is TRBJ2-6 and V is TRBV4-1; 12 nucleotides align to TRBD2. Germline V lookup: CDR1 MGHRA, CDR2 YSYEKL. The V and J ends lost 4 bases and 2 bases, in that order; junction bases with no gene match: 3. CDR3 length equals 17 residues. The CDR3 region has the DNA TGCGCCAGCAGCCTCGGACTAGCGGGAACTGGGGCCAACGTCCTGACTTTC. Translation gives CASSLGLAGTGANVLTF.

The chain carries TRBV28 and TRBJ2-3; D uncertain. The germline V gene has CDR1 MDHEN and CDR2 SYDVKM. The CDR3 sequence is 12 residues long. V shed 2 bases and J shed 6 bases, with 6 bases lying between them. The CDR3 protein is CASSLPADTQYF. For the CDR3, the DNA is TGTGCCAGCAGTTTACCTGCTGATACGCAGTATTTT.

The rearrangement links TRBV7-3 to TRBJ2-5; D might be TRBD2 (6 bases). Germline CDR1 reads SGHTA; CDR2 reads FQGTGA. The CDR3 is 13 amino acids. Trimming pared 3 bases from V and 5 bases from J, leaving 10 bases between. DNA for the CDR3: TGTGCCAGCAGCTTCGGCGGGACGGAGACCCAGTACTTC. Its translation is CASSFGGTETQYF.

This rearrangement joins TRBV10-1 to TRBJ1-6, with TRBD1 matching over 10 bases. Per the germline V gene, CDR1 is WNHNN and CDR2 is SYGVQD (reference sequence). The CDR3 loop spans 17 amino acids. J gave up 7 bases and V 2 bases, and 8 bases lay outside the gene matches. CDR3 in DNA: TGCGCCAGCAGTGAGGAGGGACAGGGGAGCTGGAATTCACCCCTCCACTTT. This gives the protein CASSEEGQGSWNSPLHF.

The genes are TRBV21-1 and TRBJ1-1. TRBV21-1 is a known pseudogene. This CDR3 has 13 amino acids. In nucleotides, the CDR3 is TGTGCCAGCGGAAAGATCTCGAACACTGAAGCTTTCTTT. It is translated as CASGKISNTEAFF.

The chain uses TRBV7-2 and TRBJ2-1; 8 positions match TRBD2. The germline V gene encodes CDR1 SGHTA and CDR2 FQGNSA. The CDR3 extends over 15 amino acids. V was clipped by 5 bases and J by 4 bases; unmatched bases: 7. CDR3 sequence reads: CASSRGLAGYNEQFF. In DNA, the CDR3 is TGTGCCAGCAGCCGGGGTCTAGCGGGTTACAATGAGCAGTTCTTC.

The chain carries TRBV5-1 and TRBJ1-4; D possibly corresponds to TRBD1 (5 bases). This CDR3 region has 14 residues. V lost 0 bases and J lost 5, with 8 bases in between. Per germline, CDR1 SGHRS and CDR2 YFSETQ. The chain's CDR3 is CASSLEGRNEKLFF. CDR3 coding DNA: TGCGCCAGCAGCTTGGAGGGACGAAATGAAAAACTGTTTTTT. The variable domain in full, completed from reference TRBV5-1 and TRBJ1-4, reads KAGVTQTPRYLIKTRGQQVTLSCSPISGHRSVSWYQQTPGQGLQFLFEYFSETQRNKGNFPGRFSGRQFSNSRSEMNVSTLELGDSALYLCASSLEGRNEKLFFGSGTQLSVL.

This chain connects TRBV4-3 to TRBJ1-4; possibly TRBD1 for D (5 bases). Trimming left V 0 bases short and J 5 bases short, with 19 bases between. Germline values: CDR1 LGHNA, CDR2 YSLEER. The CDR3 spans 18 residues. The CDR3 reads CASSQDGKWGGRNEKLFF. CDR3 bases: TGCGCCAGCAGCCAAGACGGGAAATGGGGGGGTCGCAATGAAAAACTGTTTTTT.

The V and J genes are TRBV7-2 and TRBJ2-7; D is undetermined. The germline V gene has CDR1 SGHTA and CDR2 FQGNSA. The CDR3 runs to 14 residues. Trimming removed 5 bases from V and 2 bases from J, with 13 bases in between. CDR3 amino acids: CASSPLGRTYEQYF. The CDR3 nucleotides read TGTGCCAGCAGCCCCCTTGGCAGGACCTACGAGCAGTACTTC.

The J gene is TRBJ2-3, the V gene TRBV18; D perhaps matches TRBD1 (6 bases). The CDR3 has 15 amino acids. The germline V and J ends were trimmed by 3 bases and 5 bases, with 15 bases remaining between them. CDR1 and CDR2 from the germline V gene are KGHSH and LQKENI. The chain's CDR3 is CASSPLRTAIDTQYF. DNA for the CDR3: TGTGCCAGCTCACCTTTACGGACAGCAATAGATACGCAGTATTTT.

The chain combines TRBV19 with TRBJ1-5, with D tentatively TRBD1 (6 bases). Germline CDR1 reads LNHDA; CDR2 reads SQIVND (reference sequence). Trimming took 8 bases from V and 0 from J, leaving 17 bases between them. CDR3 length: 16 amino acids. In nucleotides, the CDR3 is TGTGCCAGTGTACAGGGAGTGGGCTATAGCAATCAGCCCCAGCATTTT. This gives the protein CASVQGVGYSNQPQHF.

Here the CDR3 DNA reads TGTGCCAGCAGTACGGCACAGGGGGATCAGCCCCAGCATTTT. It yields the protein CASSTAQGDQPQHF. The chain recombines TRBV27 with TRBJ1-5, with TRBD1 identical over 8 bases. CDR3 length: 14 residues. Germline trimming cut 5 bases from V and 5 bases from J; bases unmatched to any gene: 5. Per germline, CDR1 MNHEY and CDR2 SMNVEV (reference sequence).

The chain has TRBV11-2 and TRBJ1-2; D may be TRBD1 (6 bases). CDR1 and CDR2 (germline): SGHAT, FQNNGV. CDR3 length equals 14 residues. V lost 0 bases to trimming and J lost 8 bases, with 13 bases between them. The CDR3 nucleotides are TGTGCCAGCAGCTTAGAGGTCCTGGGGGCGGGCTACACCTTC. As protein: CASSLEVLGAGYTF.

The chain is built from TRBV5-1 and TRBJ1-6, with TRBD1 identical over 7 bases. V lost 2 bases, J lost 7 bases, and 0 bases stayed unmatched. Germline loops: CDR1 SGHRS, CDR2 YFSETQ. The CDR3 extends over 13 amino acids. CDR3 nucleotide sequence: TGCGCCAGCAGCTTACAGGGGAATTCACCCCTCCACTTT. Amino acids: CASSLQGNSPLHF.

The chain carries TRBV7-9 and TRBJ2-1; D possibly uses TRBD1 or TRBD2 (5 bases each). This CDR3 has 15 amino acids. The ends were cut back, 2 bases at V and 5 bases at J, with 13 bases in the middle. Germline assignment: CDR1 SEHNR and CDR2 FQNEAQ (reference sequence). Here the CDR3 DNA reads TGTGCCAGCAGCTTATTTCCGGGGCACCACAATGAGCAGTTCTTC. Its translation: CASSLFPGHHNEQFF.

The chain links TRBV7-3 to TRBJ1-1; no reliable D call. CDR3 size: 13 residues. The V end lost 5 bases, the J end lost 5 bases, and 12 bases lay between the germline ends. Germline V gives CDR1 SGHTA, CDR2 FQGTGA. Written as DNA, the CDR3 is TGTGCCAGCAGCCCGGAAAGGGAAACTGAAGCTTTCTTT. Amino acid sequence: CASSPERETEAFF.

V and J are TRBV14 and TRBJ2-3; tentatively, D is TRBD2 (6 bases). The CDR3 spans 16 residues. Between the trimmed V and J ends, which lost 0 bases and 6 bases, there was a span of 16 bases. Looked up from germline, CDR1 is SGHDN and CDR2 is FVKESK. The CDR3 region has the DNA TGTGCCAGCAGCCAAGATCCCGGGCTAGCGCGCGATACGCAGTATTTT. Translating it yields CASSQDPGLARDTQYF.

V is TRBV29-1 and J is TRBJ1-2; no firm D call. The CDR3 totals 10 residues. The V and J ends lost 6 bases and 8 bases respectively, with 10 bases between them. Per germline, CDR1 SQVTM and CDR2 ANQGSEA. CDR3 nucleotide sequence: TGCAGCGTGGGCCAGGAAGGCTACACCTTC. This encodes CSVGQEGYTF.

The rearrangement uses TRBV7-2 and TRBJ2-7; D is uncertain. V was clipped by 3 bases and J by 0 bases, with 6 bases between them. Germline V CDR1 and CDR2: SGHTA, FQGNSA. The length of the CDR3 is 13 residues. Here the CDR3 DNA reads TGTGCCAGCAGCTTCATCACCTCCTACGAGCAGTACTTC. It specifies CASSFITSYEQYF.